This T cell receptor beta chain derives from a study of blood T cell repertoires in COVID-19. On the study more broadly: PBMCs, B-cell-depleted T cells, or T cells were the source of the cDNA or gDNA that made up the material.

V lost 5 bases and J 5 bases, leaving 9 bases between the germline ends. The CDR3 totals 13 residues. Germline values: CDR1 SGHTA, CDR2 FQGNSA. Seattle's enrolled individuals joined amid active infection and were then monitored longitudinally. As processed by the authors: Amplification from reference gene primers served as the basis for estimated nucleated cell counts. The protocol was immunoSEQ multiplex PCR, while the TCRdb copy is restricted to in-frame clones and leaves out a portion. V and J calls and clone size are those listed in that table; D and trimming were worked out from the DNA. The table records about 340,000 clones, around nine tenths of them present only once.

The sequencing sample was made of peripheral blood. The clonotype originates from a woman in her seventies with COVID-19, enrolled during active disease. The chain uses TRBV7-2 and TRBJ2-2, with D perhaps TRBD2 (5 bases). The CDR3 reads CASSARTTGELFF. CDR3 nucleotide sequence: TGTGCCAGCAGCGCCCGGACTACCGGGGAGCTGTTTTTT.